This T cell receptor (beta chain) was identified in a study of blood T cell repertoires in COVID-19. Looking at the study overall: COVID-19 samples collected from the United States, Italy and Spain covered acute and convalescent phases. T cells, B-cell-depleted T cells, or PBMCs supplied cDNA or gDNA.

The CDR3 length is 15 residues. Per germline, CDR1 SGHTA and CDR2 FQGNSA. V gave up 3 bases and J gave up 0 bases, with 10 bases separating them. Original methodology: Amplified reference gene primers provided the basis for estimating nucleated cell counts. The table came from immunoSEQ multiplex PCR; TCRdb's copy has only in-frame clones and leaves some out. That table is the source of V, J and clone size, and D and trimming were worked out from the DNA. The repertoire holds 9,000 to 15,000 clones, with approximately 80% as singletons. The chain couples TRBV7-2 to TRBJ2-3; D ambiguous. Material for sequencing was peripheral blood. The sequence was collected from an older man with acute or convalescent COVID-19. The CDR3 DNA reads as TGTGCCAGCAGCTTTTCCCTAACTAGCACAGATACGCAGTATTTT. It yields the protein CASSFSLTSTDTQYF.